Detailed here is one T cell receptor (beta chain). Its antigen is currently unknown. Under the authors' procedure: ImmunoSEQ supplied junction-only sequences lacking quality scores, so filtering was different. Libraries were prepared by immunoSEQ multiplex PCR; TCRdb keeps only in-frame clonotypes and omits some of them. That table gives V, J and clone size, and the DNA gave D and trimming. The sample has roughly 1 million clones; under 80% are singletons. The sample is drawn from a study of shared clonotypes between healthy human individuals. Study results and caveats: An anticipated effect of sequencing depth on clonotype sharing among donors was recognized.

Memory CD4+ cells were the fraction left after CD45RA+ naive selection. This CDR3 spans 14 amino acids. Per germline, CDR1 SGHRS and CDR2 YFSETQ. V trimming: 6 bases; J trimming: 1 base; junction bases outside the gene matches: 5. Sequencing was carried out using memory CD4+ T cells sorted from blood. Subset indicated: CD45RA-negative fraction. This chain joins TRBV5-1 and TRBJ2-5, with TRBD1 matching over 8 bases. The TCR originated in a man aged 18 to 30 in good health. CDR3 bases: TGCGCCAGCACTGACAGGGGCAGCCAAGAGACCCAGTACTTC. It is translated as CASTDRGSQETQYF.